Listed below are T cell receptor beta chains from one sample, sequenced in a study of CXCR3-negative and CXCR3-positive naive CD8 T cells. TCRdb re-called the 5' RACE reads; one entry per CDR3 protein, DNA not given. The specimen's table records about 56,000 distinct CDR3 sequences. What was sequenced was naive CXCR3+ CD8+ T cells from blood. Receptors were obtained from a human donor in good health. Some clones in this sample may be carry-over from other donors' samples. Each CDR3 is given with its conserved first and last residue.

v_gene	len	j_gene	CDR3aa
TRBV7-3	13	TRBJ2-2	CASSYRGAGELFF
TRBV10-2	16	TRBJ2-1	CASSAPSGGIGNEQFF
TRBV4-2	16	TRBJ1-5	CASSQDRAGSNQPQHF
TRBV29-1	16	TRBJ2-3	CSVGRGQGNYTDTQYF
TRBV6-2/TRBV6-3	11	TRBJ1-2	CASSYSHGYTF
TRBV7-9	11	TRBJ2-1	CASTLSIEQFF
TRBV9	16	TRBJ2-2	CASSPLAGGNTGELFF
TRBV27	13	TRBJ1-4	CASSWDRDEKLFF
TRBV6-2/TRBV6-3	15	TRBJ2-1	CASSPTGGSWDEQFF
TRBV29-1	16	TRBJ2-7	CSVDSGQGAESYEQYF
TRBV7-9	18	TRBJ1-1	CASSPRLSGGLSYTEAFF
TRBV6-2/TRBV6-3	14	TRBJ2-7	CASSLTTERYEQYF
TRBV20-1	14	TRBJ1-1	CSARDPGGNTEAFF
TRBV15	16	TRBJ2-7	CATSTTTGTAFYEQYF
TRBV14	15	TRBJ2-7	CASSLRGPAGGEQYF
TRBV7-2	15	TRBJ2-3	CASSSNRRLTDTQYF
TRBV7-9	13	TRBJ2-7	CASSYPGSYEQYF
TRBV10-3	14	TRBJ2-7	CAISARDLTYEQYF
TRBV29-1	13	TRBJ2-3	CSVPAGNTDTQYF
TRBV20-1	18	TRBJ1-1	CSARSPLDRGWVHTEAFF
TRBV6-5	13	TRBJ2-5	CASSYSGGGTQYF
TRBV4-1	16	TRBJ2-7	CASSQDPAGADYEQYF
TRBV4-3	14	TRBJ1-1	CASSHLGGGTEAFF
TRBV13	14	TRBJ2-5	CASSRDRGIETQYF
TRBV9	14	TRBJ1-2	CASSGQIPWDGYTF
TRBV28	16	TRBJ2-4	CASSLSRGGVRDIQYF
TRBV7-3	13	TRBJ2-1	CASSLRSRSEQFF
TRBV6-2/TRBV6-3	15	TRBJ1-1	CASSPRGQGNTEAFF
TRBV20-1	19	TRBJ2-7	CSARDLFRTSGGSSYEQYF
TRBV25-1	14	TRBJ2-2	CASSDAGNTGELFF
TRBV23-1	18	TRBJ2-1	CASSHEPTEGHGINEQFF
TRBV10-1	14	TRBJ2-7	CASRVATLAYEQYF
TRBV15	15	TRBJ2-7	CATSRPAQGHYEQYF
TRBV6-4	15	TRBJ2-1	CASSITEASYNEQFF
TRBV5-1	16	TRBJ2-1	CASSLAGQSSYNEQFF
TRBV7-6	12	TRBJ2-3	CASSLYIDTQYF
TRBV7-3	14	TRBJ2-1	CASSLVGVGNEQFF
TRBV28	16	TRBJ2-1	CASSSQSGSSYNEQFF